This TCR beta chain originates from a study of T cell responses to AZD1222 COVID-19 vaccine. The wider study: Second-dose groups at about 4 or about 12 weeks were pooled. Study conclusions and caveats: A mostly white British donor set with more females was recruited, and clonal diversity was possibly underestimated. Spike-specific TCR breadth and depth were elevated following two AZD1222 doses. The reported proportion of spike-specific TCRs targeting unmutated variant regions was nearly half.

TCRdb's table, derived via immunoSEQ multiplex PCR, lists solely in-frame clones and lacks some. The repertoire holds nearly 110,000 clones, with roughly 90% as singletons. As regards this clone: Its target is not known.

Germline V gives CDR1 LNHNV, CDR2 YYDKDF (reference sequence). Trimming shortened V by 0 bases and J by 0 bases, and 10 bases separated the two germline ends. This CDR3 region has 16 residues. The chain links TRBV15 to TRBJ2-3; D is perhaps TRBD2 (5 bases). The sequenced sample was peripheral blood, obtained on day 0 of AZD1222 vaccination. The sequence derives from an adult in good health. CDR3 loop: CATSRDQRKSTDTQYF. CDR3 in DNA: TGTGCCACCAGCAGAGATCAGCGGAAGAGCACAGATACGCAGTATTTT. The whole variable domain, remainder taken from reference TRBV15 and TRBJ2-3, is DAMVIQNPRYQVTQFGKPVTLSCSQTLNHNVMYWYQQKSSQAPKLLFHYYDKDFNNEADTPDNFQSRRPNTSFCFLDIRSPGLGDTAMYLCATSRDQRKSTDTQYFGPGTRLTVL.